The entry below describes one TCR beta chain. This table comes from immunoSEQ multiplex PCR, and its TCRdb copy is limited to in-frame clones, with some not included. Seen here are just over 80,000 clones, over 75% observed once, and the top ten hold over 0.25%. Baseline was the first blood sampling point, followed by cycle 4 day 1 and cycle 7 day 1. This sample is part of a study of OX40 agonist ivuxolimab in advanced cancers. Across the study: Ivuxolimab, an antibody that agonizes OX40 (CD134), was administered to the patients. The dose of intravenous ivuxolimab that patients received every 2 weeks ranged from 0.01 to 10 mg/kg.

The CDR3 extends over 14 amino acids. Germline V CDR1 and CDR2: LGHNA, YSLEER. V usage is TRBV4-3 and J usage is TRBJ2-5, with D possibly being TRBD2 (5 bases). The end of the DNA aligns better with TRBJ2-7, so the J call may be wrong. The receptor's source is an adult with an advanced solid tumor such as melanoma, head and neck, liver or kidney cancer. The material sequenced was CD4+ or CD8+ T cells sorted from blood, taken in a trial of the OX40 agonist ivuxolimab. The CDR3 DNA follows: TGCGCCAGCAGCCAAGGGGTGAGCGGTTACGAGCAGTACTTC. Translated: CASSQGVSGYEQYF.